These 30 T cell receptor beta chains originate from one sample sequenced in a study of blood T cell repertoires in COVID-19. The repertoire was sequenced with immunoSEQ multiplex PCR; TCRdb's copy has only in-frame clones and lacks some. Of 400,000 to 450,000 clones listed, 89% are singletons. The sequencing input was peripheral blood. The source of these receptors is a woman aged 40-49 years with COVID-19, enrolled during active disease.

The rearrangement links TRBV6-5 to TRBJ1-1; D is unresolved. Germline V gives CDR1 MNHEY, CDR2 SVGAGI. V was shortened by 5 bases and J by 3 bases, with 10 bases between the two germline ends. The CDR3 sequence is 13 residues long. The CDR3 spells CASSLDGYTEAFF. The CDR3 bases are TGTGCCAGCAGTCTTGACGGGTACACTGAAGCTTTCTTT.

This clone has just a few counts. The chain uses TRBV4-1 and TRBJ1-5; D is perhaps TRBD1 (6 bases). Per germline, CDR1 MGHRA and CDR2 YSYEKL. V lost 1 base, J lost 5 bases, and 15 bases lay in between. CDR3 length: 16 amino acids. For the CDR3, the DNA is TGCGCCAGCAGCCAAGCTCCACAGGGAAGGGATCAGCCCCAGCATTTT. It encodes CASSQAPQGRDQPQHF.

The chain carries TRBV28 and TRBJ1-5; 7 bases map to TRBD1. With 2 bases clipped from V and 12 bases from J, the junction kept 7 bases outside the gene matches. This CDR3 comprises 13 residues. Germline V CDR1 and CDR2: MDHEN, SYDVKM. The DNA of the CDR3 is TGTGCCAGCAGTTTAGCGGGGACAGTGGACCAGCATTTT. This encodes CASSLAGTVDQHF.

The chain combines TRBV12-3 or TRBV12-4 with TRBJ2-7; unclear D gene. This CDR3 contains 12 residues. The V end lost 0 bases, the J end lost 6 bases, and 6 bases lay between the germline ends. The CDR3 is CASSLAPSEQYF. The CDR3 DNA sequence: TGTGCCAGCAGTTTAGCCCCGAGCGAGCAGTACTTC.

The V and J genes are TRBV29-1 and TRBJ1-1; 8 bases match TRBD1. From germline, CDR1 is SQVTM and CDR2 ANQGSEA. V lost 7 bases, J lost 4 bases, and 8 bases stayed unmatched. The CDR3 is 13 amino acids. For the CDR3, the DNA is TGCAGCGCCTCGACAGGGGAGTTCACTGAAGCTTTCTTT. Its translation is CSASTGEFTEAFF.

V gene TRBV10-3 combines with J gene TRBJ1-6; 7 bases map to TRBD1. CDR3 length: 15 amino acids. Germline CDR1 ENHRY, CDR2 SYGVKD. V shed 0 bases, J shed 14 bases, and the junction held 10 bases outside the gene matches. CDR3 region: CAISESRGRGRSLHF. The CDR3 nucleotides read TGTGCCATCAGTGAGTCGAGGGGAAGGGGGCGGTCCCTCCACTTT.

This clone appeared a few times. The genes are TRBV6-6 and TRBJ2-7; 8 bases agree with TRBD1. Germline loops: CDR1 MNHNY, CDR2 SVGAGI (reference sequence). V dropped 6 bases and J dropped 3; count of bases not matched to a gene: 1. The CDR3 covers 12 residues. For the CDR3, the DNA is TGTGCCAGCAGAGGACAGGGCTACGAGCAGTACTTC. Translated, it gives CASRGQGYEQYF.

The chain recombines TRBV3-1 (or the pseudogene TRBV3-2) with TRBJ2-2, with 10 bases identical to TRBD2. Germline loops: CDR1 LGHDT, CDR2 YNNKEL (reference sequence). The CDR3 is made up of 16 amino acids. V gave up 4 bases and J gave up 4 bases; unmatched junction bases: 6. In DNA, the CDR3 is TGTGCCAGCAGCCTCGGACTAGCGGCGATCACCGGGGAGCTGTTTTTT. This encodes CASSLGLAAITGELFF.

This CDR3 reads CASSPDRGASYEQYF. The DNA of the CDR3 is TGCGCCAGCAGCCCGGACAGGGGCGCTTCTTACGAGCAGTACTTC. V is TRBV5-1 and J is TRBJ2-7; 9 bases agree with TRBD1. The CDR3 consists of 15 residues. Germline V gives CDR1 SGHRS, CDR2 YFSETQ. J was trimmed by 4 bases and V by 4 bases; bases with no gene match: 9.

This clone was detected a few times. J is TRBJ1-2 and V is TRBV23-1; no definite D call. TRBV23-1 counts as an open reading frame of uncertain function. Trimming cost V 2 bases and J 5 bases, with 15 bases left between them. The CDR3 contains 15 residues. DNA of the CDR3: TGCGCCAGCAGTCAAAGAGCGACCTCCTTGTATGGCTACACCTTC. This translates into CASSQRATSLYGYTF.

The genes are TRBV9 and TRBJ1-3; D not resolved. Trimming pared 0 bases from V and 0 bases from J, leaving 7 bases between. This CDR3 region has 15 residues. The germline gives CDR1 SGDLS, CDR2 YYNGEE. CDR3 sequence (DNA): TGTGCCAGCAGCGTAGAGAGCTTCTCTGGAAACACCATATATTTT. Encoded protein: CASSVESFSGNTIYF.

The gene calls are TRBV7-2 and TRBJ1-5, with a possible D match to TRBD1 (6 bases). CDR1 is SGHTA, CDR2 FQGNSA, per germline. V was cut by 10 bases and J by 0 bases, with 13 bases left in between. This CDR3 comprises 14 residues. DNA for the CDR3: TGTGCCACCTTGGACAGCAATAGCAATCAGCCCCAGCATTTT. Its protein is CATLDSNSNQPQHF.

The chain combines TRBV4-3 with TRBJ1-4; 11 nucleotides align to TRBD1. Germline lookup yields CDR1 LGHNA and CDR2 YSLEER. V lost 2 bases to trimming and J lost 7 bases; unmatched junction nucleotides: 3. The CDR3 is made up of 15 amino acids. The CDR3 loop is CASSQPGQGVEKLFF. Written as DNA, the CDR3 is TGCGCCAGCAGCCAACCGGGACAGGGGGTTGAAAAACTGTTTTTT.

The chain carries TRBV6-2 or TRBV6-3 and TRBJ2-6; a possible D gene is TRBD1 (6 bases). Germline-derived CDR1 and CDR2 are MNHEY and SVGEGT. V was cut by 6 bases and J by 1 base, with 10 bases left in between. The length of the CDR3 is 15 residues. The DNA of the CDR3 is TGTGCCAGCAGCGCAACAGGGTCTGGGGCCAACGTCCTGACTTTC. It is translated as CASSATGSGANVLTF.

The chain has TRBV27 and TRBJ1-4, with a weak D call TRBD1 (5 bases). The ends were cut back, 0 bases at V and 5 bases at J, with 22 bases in the middle. This CDR3 contains 19 residues. Germline CDR1 is MNHEY and CDR2 is SMNVEV (reference sequence). The CDR3 DNA reads as TGTGCCAGCAGTTTATCCGTCCCCTGGGGTGGGGGGGGGAATGAAAAACTGTTTTTT. Translation: CASSLSVPWGGGGNEKLFF. The complete variable domain, with remaining parts taken from reference TRBV27 and TRBJ1-4, reads EAQVTQNPRYLITVTGKKLTVTCSQNMNHEYMSWYRQDPGLGLRQIYYSMNVEVTDKGDVPEGYKVSRKEKRNFPLILESPSPNQTSLYFCASSLSVPWGGGGNEKLFFGSGTQLSVL.

This chain links TRBV5-4 with TRBJ1-6; D is perhaps TRBD1 (6 bases). V lost 4 bases, J lost 10 bases, and 12 bases lay in between. There are 13 residues in the CDR3. The germline CDR1 and CDR2 sequences are SGHNT and YYREEE (reference sequence). DNA for the CDR3: TGTGCCAGCAGCACGAGGGGGGGCTCACCCCTCCACTTT. Encoded protein: CASSTRGGSPLHF.

The chain carries TRBV18 and TRBJ1-6; D is possibly TRBD1 (6 bases). V gave up 2 bases and J gave up 0 bases, with 11 bases separating them. The CDR3 contains 17 residues. Germline V gene sequence: CDR1 KGHSH, CDR2 LQKENI. The CDR3 here is CASSPLGGSSYNSPLHF. The DNA of the CDR3 is TGTGCCAGCTCACCATTAGGGGGAAGCTCCTATAATTCACCCCTCCACTTT.

This chain connects TRBV15 to TRBJ2-1; 9 bases line up with TRBD1. The CDR3 has 15 amino acids. Germline CDR1 and CDR2: LNHNV and YYDKDF (reference sequence). V was pared by 6 bases and J by 1 base, with 4 bases of the junction left unmatched. CDR3 bases: TGTGCCACCAGGAGACAGGGGGATTCCTACAATGAGCAGTTCTTC. Amino acid sequence: CATRRQGDSYNEQFF.

The DNA for the CDR3 is TGTGCCAGCAGTAAAAATACTATCGGTGGCTACACCTTC. Translated, it gives CASSKNTIGGYTF. The chain couples TRBV6-4 to TRBJ1-2, with D unclear. Germline V CDR1 and CDR2: MRHNA, SNTAGT. V lost 5 bases, J lost 7 bases, and 14 bases lay in between. The CDR3 length is 13 residues.

The rearrangement uses TRBV6-6 and TRBJ1-2; TRBD1 is a possible D gene (5 bases). Trimming left V 7 bases short and J 4 bases short, with 19 bases between. Germline V CDR1 and CDR2: MNHNY, SVGAGI (reference sequence). There are 15 residues in the CDR3. CDR3 nucleotide sequence: TGTGCCAGCACAGTTAGATGGGAGGGGACCTATGGCTACACCTTC. Translation gives CASTVRWEGTYGYTF.

J is TRBJ2-6 and V is TRBV19; TRBD2 is a possible D gene (5 bases). The CDR3 extends over 19 amino acids. Germline loops: CDR1 LNHDA, CDR2 SQIVND (reference sequence). V was pared by 1 base and J by 0 bases, with 16 bases between. CDR3 sequence: CASSIGVRRGSSGANVLTF. The CDR3 nucleotides read TGTGCCAGTAGTATAGGTGTCCGCCGGGGAAGCTCTGGGGCCAACGTCCTGACTTTC. The full variable domain, with the rest looked up from reference TRBV19 and TRBJ2-6, is DGGITQSPKYLFRKEGQNVTLSCEQNLNHDAMYWYRQDPGQGLRLIYYSQIVNDFQKGDIAEGYSVSREKKESFPLTVTSAQKNPTAFYLCASSIGVRRGSSGANVLTFGAGSRLTVL.

This chain connects TRBV10-3 to TRBJ2-2, with TRBD2 as a possible D gene (6 bases). V was trimmed by 11 bases and J by 4 bases, leaving 14 bases between them. The V gene's germline CDR1 is ENHRY and CDR2 SYGVKD. The CDR3 sequence is 13 residues long. The CDR3 loop is CARRRETTGELFF. CDR3 coding DNA: TGTGCCCGTCGGAGGGAGACCACCGGGGAGCTGTTTTTT.

This chain joins TRBV12-5 and TRBJ1-3; 8 bases fit TRBD1. V was pared by 1 base and J by 2 bases, with 1 base of the junction left unmatched. Germline V lookup: CDR1 LGHNT, CDR2 FRNRAP. This CDR3 is built from 15 residues. This CDR3 reads CASGLATGAGNTIYF. The CDR3 coding sequence is TGTGCTAGTGGTTTGGCGACAGGGGCTGGAAACACCATATATTTT.

The chain links TRBV5-8 to TRBJ2-6, with D maybe TRBD1 (6 bases). The CDR3 sequence is 16 residues long. The V gene lost 3 bases and the J gene lost 2 bases, with 12 bases spanning the gap. Germline values: CDR1 SGHTS, CDR2 YDEGEE. This chain's CDR3 is CASSSFPGAGANVLTF. For the CDR3, the DNA is TGTGCCAGCAGCTCCTTTCCAGGGGCTGGGGCCAACGTCCTGACTTTC.

This clone was counted once. The genes are TRBV5-1 and TRBJ2-4; no firm D call. From germline, CDR1 is SGHRS and CDR2 YFSETQ. With 0 bases removed from V and 8 bases from J, the gap between germline ends came to 12 bases. The CDR3 has 14 residues. CDR3 amino acids: CASSLAPLLDIQYF. DNA for the CDR3: TGCGCCAGCAGCTTGGCCCCTCTCTTAGACATTCAGTACTTC.

CDR3 amino acids: CASSPGTSGPTDTQYF. The CDR3 DNA is TGTGCCAGCAGCCCCGGGACTAGCGGACCCACAGATACGCAGTATTTT. The rearrangement uses TRBV28 and TRBJ2-3, with 11 bases matching TRBD2. CDR3 length: 16 amino acids. Looked up from germline, CDR1 is MDHEN and CDR2 is SYDVKM. V was clipped by 6 bases and J by 2 bases; unmatched bases: 7.

The table lists this clone with a count of one. The V call is TRBV28, the J call TRBJ2-7, with 11 bases lining up with TRBD1. The CDR3 is 18 residues long. Germline V CDR1 and CDR2: MDHEN, SYDVKM. V was clipped by 2 bases and J by 2 bases; unmatched bases: 11. CDR3 nucleotide sequence: TGTGCCAGCAGTTTAGGGACAGGGGGAGCGGGGTGGACCTACGAGCAGTACTTC. This gives the protein CASSLGTGGAGWTYEQYF.

The V gene is TRBV28, the J gene TRBJ1-6; 10 positions agree with TRBD1. The CDR3 is made up of 15 amino acids. Looked up from germline, CDR1 is MDHEN and CDR2 is SYDVKM. The junction had 3 bases not matched to a gene; V was cut back by 3 bases and J by 7 bases. Written as DNA, the CDR3 is TGTGCCAGCAGTTTTCCGGACAGGGGGAATTCACCCCTCCACTTT. Translation: CASSFPDRGNSPLHF.

This clone was observed a single time. The V and J genes are TRBV19 and TRBJ2-5; possibly TRBD1 for D (6 bases). V lost 3 bases to trimming and J lost 9 bases, with 8 bases between them. Germline lookup yields CDR1 LNHDA and CDR2 SQIVND (reference sequence). CDR3 length equals 11 residues. The CDR3 bases are TGTGCCAGTAGTATGGGGGCAGCCCAGTACTTC. Translation gives CASSMGAAQYF.

The J gene is TRBJ1-5, the V gene TRBV27; D remains ambiguous. Germline V CDR1 and CDR2: MNHEY, SMNVEV (reference sequence). The CDR3 has 14 residues. With 8 bases removed from V and 2 bases from J, the gap between germline ends came to 13 bases. The CDR3 spells CASAPGGGNQPQHF. CDR3 bases: TGTGCCAGCGCTCCAGGAGGTGGCAATCAGCCCCAGCATTTT.